This T cell receptor beta chain was retrieved from a study of blood T cell repertoires in COVID-19. In the study overall: Whether acute or convalescent, the COVID-19 samples came from the United States, Italy and Spain.

Authors' methods: Reference gene primer amplification gave estimated nucleated cell counts. Data came from immunoSEQ multiplex PCR; TCRdb stores just in-frame clones and leaves some out. That table is the source of V, J and clone size, and D and trimming were worked out from the DNA. The repertoire includes 100,000 to 150,000 clones, about 79% of them detected once, and about 4.2% sits in the top ten. Source material: peripheral blood. The receptor comes from a woman between 70 and 85 years old with acute or convalescent COVID-19.

This CDR3 is CASSYPTGGGGANVLTF. CDR3 nucleotides: TGTGCCAGCAGCTACCCGACAGGGGGTGGTGGGGCCAACGTCCTGACTTTC. This rearrangement joins TRBV7-9 to TRBJ2-6; TRBD1 agrees at 9 bases. Trimming cost V 4 bases and J 3 bases; bases outside gene matches: 7. Germline loops: CDR1 SEHNR, CDR2 FQNEAQ (reference sequence). This CDR3 is 17 amino acids long.